These 9 T cell receptor beta chains came from one sample sequenced in a study of T cell repertoires in cytomegalovirus infection. TCRdb recomputed calls from the reads with MiXCR, one row per CDR3 protein. Here the sample spans 150,000 or so distinct CDR3 sequences, 17% being singletons. Sequenced: CD8+ T cells from PBMCs. Every receptor here comes from a human donor in good health (CMV status not recorded). Some clones in this sample may be carry-over from other donors' samples.

This clonotype was seen a handful of times. CDR3 region: CASRQTPQGHYEQYF. The CDR3, as DNA: TGTGCCAGCAGACAAACCCCCCAGGGCCACTACGAGCAGTACTTC. The V and J genes are TRBV7-2 and TRBJ2-7; TRBD1 might be the D (5 bases). Between the trimmed V and J ends, which lost 6 bases and 3 bases, there was a span of 18 bases. CDR1 SGHTA and CDR2 FQGNSA come from the germline V gene. This CDR3 has 15 amino acids.

V and J are TRBV7-2 and TRBJ1-6; the D gene is possibly TRBD1 (5 bases). CDR3 length equals 15 residues. Germline V gene lookup returns CDR1 SGHTA and CDR2 FQGNSA. Trimming took 3 bases from V and 4 from J, leaving 10 bases between them. CDR3 sequence reads: CASSFRDGYNSPLHF. Here the CDR3 DNA reads TGTGCCAGCAGCTTTCGGGACGGGTATAATTCACCCCTCCACTTT.

In regard to this clonotype: A much larger clonotype is one base distant, so this may be a read error. V usage is TRBV6-5 and J usage is TRBJ1-2, with TRBD1 matching 7 bases. With V trimmed by 0 bases and J by 4 bases, 2 bases remained unmatched. CDR1 is MNHEY and CDR2 is SVGAGI in the germline V gene. The CDR3 is 14 residues long. The CDR3 reads CASSYSGQSYGYTF. CDR3 in DNA: TGTGCCAGCAGTTACTCGGGACAGAGCTATGGCTACACCTTC.

This clonotype showed up just a few times. The rearrangement links TRBV29-1 to TRBJ2-7; 8 nucleotides match TRBD2. The junction had 3 bases not matched to a gene; V was cut back by 2 bases and J by 0 bases. This CDR3 is 14 amino acids long. In germline, CDR1 is SQVTM, CDR2 ANQGSEA. The DNA for the CDR3 is TGCAGCGTTGAATTAGCGGGGATCTCCTACGAGCAGTACTTC. The encoded protein is CSVELAGISYEQYF.

This clonotype has only a few counts. The V call is TRBV11-2, the J call TRBJ1-1; D not resolved. Germline-derived CDR1 and CDR2 are SGHAT and FQNNGV. V lost 5 bases, J lost 1 base, and 14 bases lay in between. This CDR3 comprises 15 residues. This CDR3 reads CASSHDRRPNTEAFF. CDR3 nucleotide sequence: TGTGCCAGCAGCCATGACCGGAGACCGAACACTGAAGCTTTCTTT.

This clonotype is medium-sized within its sample. J is TRBJ2-2 and V is TRBV7-2; 13 bases line up with TRBD2. The length of the CDR3 is 17 residues. Germline loops: CDR1 SGHTA, CDR2 FQGNSA. Losses at the gene ends were 5 bases for V and 3 bases for J; bases not matched to a gene: 6. CDR3 residues: CASSPLAGGPDTGELFF. As DNA, the CDR3 is TGTGCCAGCAGCCCACTAGCGGGGGGGCCCGACACCGGGGAGCTGTTTTTT.

In its sample, this clonotype was seen a few times. This chain links TRBV12-3 or TRBV12-4 with TRBJ1-2; D is ambiguous. The CDR3 has 14 amino acids. Deletions cut 6 bases from V and 7 bases from J, with 18 bases between. The CDR3 DNA is TGTGCCAGCAGGATCAATTCAGAGACTCGTGGCTACACCTTC. Translation gives CASRINSETRGYTF.

This clonotype was detected a few times. The CDR3 region is CASSPSRGTEAFF. The CDR3 nucleotides are TGTGCCAGCAGCCCCTCACGGGGCACTGAAGCTTTCTTT. This chain connects TRBV11-2 to TRBJ1-1; D remains ambiguous. V shed 5 bases and J shed 4 bases, with 11 bases lying between them. The CDR3 spans 13 residues. Germline V lookup: CDR1 SGHAT, CDR2 FQNNGV.

The J gene is TRBJ2-3, the V gene TRBV29-1, with TRBD1 matching over 8 bases. CDR1 is SQVTM and CDR2 is ANQGSEA in the germline V gene. V dropped 0 bases and J dropped 3; count of bases not matched to a gene: 14. The CDR3 contains 18 residues. CDR3 region: CSVEDPLDRVGRTDTQYF. Here the CDR3 DNA reads TGCAGCGTTGAAGACCCCCTGGACAGGGTGGGAAGGACAGATACGCAGTATTTT.